Each of the 19 T cell receptor beta chains below was sequenced from the same sample in a study of cytomegalovirus exposure and HLA in healthy donors. The PCR made use of 60 Vbeta and 13 Jbeta primers. Data came from immunoSEQ multiplex PCR; TCRdb stores just in-frame clones and leaves some out. The data contain more than 90,000 clones, almost 70% of them singletons. Material for sequencing was PBMCs. The receptors come from a man aged 25 to 45 in good health and CMV-seropositive.

V is TRBV5-1 and J is TRBJ1-1, with 9 bases matching TRBD1. Losses at the gene ends were 4 bases for V and 5 bases for J; bases not matched to a gene: 6. This CDR3 comprises 14 residues. The germline CDR1 and CDR2 sequences are SGHRS and YFSETQ. DNA for the CDR3: TGCGCCAGCAGCAATCGACAGGGGGGGACTGAAGCTTTCTTT. It codes for CASSNRQGGTEAFF.

V gene TRBV11-2 combines with J gene TRBJ2-1; TRBD2 aligns across 7 bases. Germline V gene data show CDR1 as SGHAT and CDR2 as FQNNGV. The V gene end was trimmed by 3 bases and the J gene end by 4 bases; junction bases not matched to a gene: 6. The CDR3 has 15 residues. CDR3: CASSLERDRYNEQFF. CDR3 DNA sequence: TGTGCCAGCAGCTTGGAGCGGGATCGTTACAATGAGCAGTTCTTC. The full variable domain, completed using reference TRBV11-2 and TRBJ2-1, is EAGVAQSPRYKIIEKRQSVAFWCNPISGHATLYWYQQILGQGPKLLIQFQNNGVVDDSQLPKDRFSAERLKGVDSTLKIQPAKLEDSAVYLCASSLERDRYNEQFFGPGTRLTVL.

The V call is TRBV7-2, the J call TRBJ1-5; no definite D call. The CDR3 contains 13 residues. Trimming removed 7 bases at V and 4 bases at J, with 11 bases between. The germline CDR1 and CDR2 sequences are SGHTA and FQGNSA. CDR3 residues: CASTGAMNQPQHF. CDR3 nucleotides: TGTGCCAGCACGGGAGCGATGAATCAGCCCCAGCATTTT. The variable domain in full, with the rest retrieved from reference TRBV7-2 and TRBJ1-5, is GAGVSQSPSNKVTEKGKDVELRCDPISGHTALYWYRQSLGQGLEFLIYFQGNSAPDKSGLPSDRFSAERTGGSVSTLTIQRTQQEDSAVYLCASTGAMNQPQHFGDGTRLSIL.

This chain joins TRBV5-1 and TRBJ2-7; 7 bases match TRBD1. The junction had 12 bases not matched to a gene; V was cut back by 0 bases and J by 0 bases. This CDR3 has 18 amino acids. In germline, CDR1 is SGHRS, CDR2 YFSETQ. The CDR3 DNA follows: TGCGCCAGCAGCTTGGCCGAATCTACAGGGGACCACTCCTACGAGCAGTACTTC. Amino acids: CASSLAESTGDHSYEQYF.

J is TRBJ1-1 and V is TRBV27, with 7 bases lining up with TRBD1. The CDR3 extends over 15 amino acids. The ends lost 6 bases at V and 3 bases at J; junction bases unmatched: 10. Germline V gene data show CDR1 as MNHEY and CDR2 as SMNVEV (reference sequence). Here the CDR3 DNA reads TGTGCCAGCAGCCGTAAGGGACAGAGTTACACTGAAGCTTTCTTT. Residues: CASSRKGQSYTEAFF.

The chain uses TRBV9 and TRBJ1-6; D gene ambiguous. Germline CDR1 SGDLS, CDR2 YYNGEE. V shed 4 bases and J shed 8 bases, with 16 bases lying between them. The CDR3 extends over 15 amino acids. In nucleotides, the CDR3 is TGTGCCAGCAGCACCTCCTCAACGGTAGATTCACCCCTCCACTTT. This translates into CASSTSSTVDSPLHF.

The count of this clone is one. This chain links TRBV10-2 with TRBJ1-1; D perhaps matches TRBD1 (6 bases). The CDR3 extends over 14 amino acids. The germline V gene has CDR1 WSHSY and CDR2 SAAADI. Trimming took 2 bases from V and 8 from J, leaving 15 bases between them. The CDR3 DNA is TGCGCCAGCAGTGAGGGGCAGGGGCCAAAGGAAGCTTTCTTT. Translating it yields CASSEGQGPKEAFF.

Only a few counts were recorded for this clone. V usage is TRBV6-1 and J usage is TRBJ1-2, with D possibly TRBD1 on 6 matching bases. The CDR3 spans 14 residues. V lost 4 bases to trimming and J lost 4 bases, with 13 bases between them. Germline CDR1 MNHNS, CDR2 SASEGT. The CDR3 sequence: CASSGVQGSYGYTF. The CDR3 nucleotides are TGTGCCAGCAGTGGCGTACAGGGTTCCTATGGCTACACCTTC.

This chain links TRBV11-3 with TRBJ2-3, with D hard to call. V was pared by 1 base and J by 5 bases, with 4 bases between. The CDR3 totals 12 residues. Germline CDR1 SGHNT, CDR2 YENEEA. Written as DNA, the CDR3 is TGTGCCAGCAGCTTAGTAGAAGATACGCAGTATTTT. The encoded protein is CASSLVEDTQYF.

This CDR3 reads CSVEGGRVEAFF. The CDR3 coding sequence is TGCAGCGTTGAAGGAGGGAGGGTTGAAGCTTTCTTT. The V call is TRBV29-1, the J call TRBJ1-1; D uncertain. Germline assignment: CDR1 SQVTM and CDR2 ANQGSEA. V gave up 1 base and J gave up 7 bases, with 10 bases separating them. The CDR3 is 12 amino acids.

CDR3 DNA sequence: TGTGCCAGCAGTTTATTAGGGGGGACAGAGATCTACGAGCAGTACGTC. Amino acids: CASSLLGGTEIYEQYV. This chain joins TRBV27 and TRBJ2-7; possible D gene TRBD1, 7 bases. CDR3 size: 16 residues. Per germline, CDR1 MNHEY and CDR2 SMNVEV (reference sequence). V was pared by 1 base and J by 3 bases, with 16 bases between.

The CDR3 nucleotides are TGTGCCAGCAGCTTCTCACAGGGGAACACTGAAGCTTTCTTT. It is translated as CASSFSQGNTEAFF. This chain uses TRBV27 with TRBJ1-1; a weak D match, TRBD1 (6 bases). The CDR3 totals 14 residues. Germline CDR1 MNHEY, CDR2 SMNVEV (reference sequence). The V and J ends lost 6 bases and 1 base respectively, with 12 bases between them.

This CDR3 reads CSVDVSSGRAGGEQFF. In DNA, the CDR3 is TGCAGCGTTGACGTGAGTAGCGGGAGGGCCGGGGGTGAGCAGTTCTTC. The chain couples TRBV29-1 to TRBJ2-1, with 11 bases that match TRBD2. Germline assignment: CDR1 SQVTM and CDR2 ANQGSEA. The CDR3 has 16 amino acids. V dropped 3 bases and J dropped 9; count of bases not matched to a gene: 13.

This clone has only a few counts. V and J are TRBV5-4 and TRBJ1-2; possibly TRBD1 for D (5 bases). Trimming shortened V by 4 bases and J by 4 bases, and 23 bases separated the two germline ends. CDR3 size: 17 residues. Per germline, CDR1 SGHNT and CDR2 YYREEE (reference sequence). The CDR3 bases are TGTGCCAGCAGCCTCGGGACTTTCCCCCCCTCGGGCTATGGCTACACCTTC. Translated: CASSLGTFPPSGYGYTF. Based on the CDR3 plus reference TRBV5-4 and TRBJ1-2, the full variable domain is ETGVTQSPTHLIKTRGQQVTLRCSSQSGHNTVSWYQQALGQGPQFIFQYYREEENGRGNFPPRFSGLQFPNYSSELNVNALELDDSALYLCASSLGTFPPSGYGYTFGSGTRLTVV.

The rearrangement joins TRBV6-6 to TRBJ2-7; 11 nucleotides agree with TRBD2. CDR1 and CDR2 (germline): MNHNY, SVGAGI (reference sequence). The CDR3 runs 14 residues. V lost 5 bases and J lost 2; bases outside the gene matches: 2. CDR3 nucleotide sequence: TGTGCCAGCAGTCTTAGCGGGGGGGCCTACGAGCAGTACTTC. Amino acid sequence: CASSLSGGAYEQYF.

The rearrangement joins TRBV27 to TRBJ1-3, with 7 bases identical to TRBD1. The germline CDR1 and CDR2 sequences are MNHEY and SMNVEV (reference sequence). This CDR3 comprises 13 residues. Trimming cost V 6 bases and J 2 bases; bases outside gene matches: 1. CDR3 loop: CASRGTAGNTIYF. The CDR3 nucleotides are TGTGCCAGCAGAGGGACAGCTGGAAACACCATATATTTT.

The chain recombines TRBV27 with TRBJ1-4; 8 nucleotides line up with TRBD1. The CDR3 is 15 amino acids. The germline V gene has CDR1 MNHEY and CDR2 SMNVEV (reference sequence). The ends lost 4 bases at V and 5 bases at J; junction bases unmatched: 6. The CDR3 nucleotides read TGTGCCAGCAGTTCCGGGGACAGGTCCAATGAAAAACTGTTTTTT. Its protein product is CASSSGDRSNEKLFF.

This chain joins TRBV7-9 and TRBJ1-3; D unclear. CDR3 length: 15 residues. CDR1 is SEHNR and CDR2 is FQNEAQ in the germline V gene (reference sequence). Trimming left V 5 bases short and J 2 bases short, with 13 bases between. As DNA, the CDR3 is TGTGCCAGCAGCCTACCGGGAGCGGCTGGAAACACCATATATTTT. It encodes CASSLPGAAGNTIYF.

The rearrangement joins TRBV15 to TRBJ2-5, with a weak D call TRBD1 (6 bases). CDR1 is LNHNV, CDR2 YYDKDF, per germline (reference sequence). The CDR3 length is 15 residues. V was shortened by 0 bases and J by 5 bases, with 13 bases between the two germline ends. The DNA of the CDR3 is TGTGCCACCAGCAGAGATCCCGGACAGAGGGAGACCCAGTACTTC. This sequence encodes CATSRDPGQRETQYF.